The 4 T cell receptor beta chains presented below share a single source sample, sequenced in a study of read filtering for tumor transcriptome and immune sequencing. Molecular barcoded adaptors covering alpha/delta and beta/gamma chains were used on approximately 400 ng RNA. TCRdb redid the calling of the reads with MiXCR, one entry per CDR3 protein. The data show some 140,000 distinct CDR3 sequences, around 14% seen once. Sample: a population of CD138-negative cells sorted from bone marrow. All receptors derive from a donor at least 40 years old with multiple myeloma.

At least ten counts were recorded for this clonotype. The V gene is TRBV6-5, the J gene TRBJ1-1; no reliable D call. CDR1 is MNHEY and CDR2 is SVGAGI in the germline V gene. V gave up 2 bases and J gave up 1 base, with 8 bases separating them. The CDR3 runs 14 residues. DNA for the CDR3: TGTGCCAGCAGTTACGGTCAGGCGAACACTGAAGCTTTCTTT. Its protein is CASSYGQANTEAFF.

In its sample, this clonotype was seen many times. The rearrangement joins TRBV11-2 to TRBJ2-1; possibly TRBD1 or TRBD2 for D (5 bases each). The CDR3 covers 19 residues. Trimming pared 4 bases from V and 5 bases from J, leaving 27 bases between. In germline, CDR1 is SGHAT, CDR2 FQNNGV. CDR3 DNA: TGTGCCAGCAGCTCCCCCCGGGACCCTCGAGGAGAAGGGAACAATGAGCAGTTCTTC. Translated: CASSSPRDPRGEGNNEQFF. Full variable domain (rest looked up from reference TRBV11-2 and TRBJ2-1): EAGVAQSPRYKIIEKRQSVAFWCNPISGHATLYWYQQILGQGPKLLIQFQNNGVVDDSQLPKDRFSAERLKGVDSTLKIQPAKLEDSAVYLCASSSPRDPRGEGNNEQFFGPGTRLTVL.

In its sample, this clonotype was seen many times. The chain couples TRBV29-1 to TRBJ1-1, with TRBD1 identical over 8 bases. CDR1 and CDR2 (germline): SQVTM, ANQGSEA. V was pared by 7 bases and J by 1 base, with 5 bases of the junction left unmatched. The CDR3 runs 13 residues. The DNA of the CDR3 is TGCAGCGGGACCGGGACAGGGAACACTGAAGCTTTCTTT. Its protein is CSGTGTGNTEAFF.

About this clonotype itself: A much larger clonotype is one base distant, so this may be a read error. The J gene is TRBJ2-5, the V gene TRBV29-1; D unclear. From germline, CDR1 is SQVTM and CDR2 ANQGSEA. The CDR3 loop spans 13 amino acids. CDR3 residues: CSVEETRTETRYF. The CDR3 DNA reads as TGCAGCGTTGAGGAGACCCGAACGGAGACCCGGTACTTC.